One and the same sample provided the 23 T cell receptor beta chains below, sequenced in a study of blood T cell repertoires in COVID-19. Here immunoSEQ multiplex PCR was the method, and the copy in TCRdb shows in-frame clones only, minus some. The repertoire holds 150,000 to 200,000 clones, with less than 90% as singletons. The sequencing sample was made of peripheral blood. Every receptor here comes from a man aged 55 to 70 with acute or convalescent COVID-19.

This clone was picked up a small number of times. This chain links TRBV6-5 with TRBJ2-2; TRBD1 matches at 10 bases. This CDR3 spans 16 amino acids. V was pared by 4 bases and J by 5 bases, with 7 bases of the junction left unmatched. Germline V gene data show CDR1 as MNHEY and CDR2 as SVGAGI. The CDR3 DNA is TGTGCCAGCAGTTCCAGACAGGGGGCTGGGACCGGGGAGCTGTTTTTT. Translated: CASSSRQGAGTGELFF.

This clone showed up just once. V and J are TRBV11-3 and TRBJ1-1; D perhaps matches TRBD1 (5 bases). The germline V gene has CDR1 SGHNT and CDR2 YENEEA. The CDR3 extends over 14 amino acids. V dropped 1 base and J dropped 3 bases, with 9 bases sitting between them. The CDR3 nucleotides are TGTGCCAGCAGCTTAGGGGGGGGATACACTGAAGCTTTCTTT. Translation: CASSLGGGYTEAFF.

This clone was recorded a few times. The chain combines TRBV7-8 with TRBJ1-1, with D uncertain. The V gene's germline CDR1 is SGHVS and CDR2 FQNEAQ. V was cut by 5 bases and J by 1 base, with 8 bases left in between. The CDR3 consists of 13 residues. This CDR3 is CASSTRGNTEAFF. The CDR3 region has the DNA TGTGCCAGCAGCACCCGCGGGAACACTGAAGCTTTCTTT. The full variable domain, with the rest looked up from reference TRBV7-8 and TRBJ1-1, is GAGVSQSPRYKVAKRGQDVALRCDPISGHVSLFWYQQALGQGPEFLTYFQNEAQLDKSGLPSDRFFAERPEGSVSTLKIQRTQQEDSAVYLCASSTRGNTEAFFGQGTRLTVV.

The gene calls are TRBV10-1 and TRBJ1-2, with TRBD1 matching 8 bases. The V gene end was trimmed by 5 bases and the J gene end by 3 bases; junction bases not matched to a gene: 2. The CDR3 covers 13 residues. CDR1 and CDR2 from the germline V gene are WNHNN and SYGVQD (reference sequence). The DNA for the CDR3 is TGCGCCAGCAGTACGGACAGGGACTATGGCTACACCTTC. Its translation: CASSTDRDYGYTF.

The chain recombines TRBV24-1 with TRBJ1-2; no clear D. V was pared by 5 bases and J by 2 bases, with 8 bases between. Germline loops: CDR1 KGHDR, CDR2 SFDVKD. The CDR3 has 13 amino acids. CDR3 residues: CATSGGRNYGYTF. CDR3 DNA: TGTGCCACCAGTGGAGGCAGAAACTATGGCTACACCTTC.

This clone appeared a single time. V usage is TRBV6-5 and J usage is TRBJ1-2, with 7 positions matching TRBD1. V lost 7 bases, J lost 4 bases, and 3 bases stayed unmatched. This CDR3 region has 12 residues. The germline gives CDR1 MNHEY, CDR2 SVGAGI. The CDR3 protein is CASTQGVYGYTF. CDR3 DNA sequence: TGTGCCAGCACCCAGGGGGTCTATGGCTACACCTTC.

The V and J genes are TRBV29-1 and TRBJ1-5; 9 nucleotides agree with TRBD1. The CDR3 has 13 amino acids. V lost 5 bases and J lost 7; bases outside the gene matches: 6. Per germline, CDR1 SQVTM and CDR2 ANQGSEA. The CDR3 region has the DNA TGCAGCGTTAAACCGGGACAGGGACAGCCCCAGCATTTT. Its protein is CSVKPGQGQPQHF.

The chain combines TRBV18 with TRBJ2-1; TRBD2 matches 7 bases. J was trimmed by 7 bases and V by 2 bases; bases with no gene match: 5. The CDR3 spans 14 residues. CDR1 is KGHSH, CDR2 LQKENI, per germline. The CDR3 DNA sequence: TGTGCCAGCTCACCATTGACTAGCCAGAATGAGCAGTTCTTC. It yields the protein CASSPLTSQNEQFF.

This clone was seen just once. The chain uses TRBV11-3 and TRBJ2-7; D unclear. The V gene lost 3 bases and the J gene lost 5 bases, with 11 bases spanning the gap. The CDR3 is 13 amino acids. Germline V gene sequence: CDR1 SGHNT, CDR2 YENEEA. CDR3 nucleotides: TGTGCCAGCAGCTTGGGCCGTATTGACGAGCAGTACTTC. It is translated as CASSLGRIDEQYF.

The chain links TRBV2 to TRBJ2-7; 10 bases match TRBD1. This CDR3 contains 16 residues. CDR1 SNHLY and CDR2 FYNNEI come from the germline V gene. Losses at the gene ends were 7 bases for V and 1 base for J; bases not matched to a gene: 10. The chain's CDR3 is CASTEEWTGGSYEQYF. CDR3 in DNA: TGTGCCAGCACAGAGGAATGGACAGGGGGATCCTACGAGCAGTACTTC.

The chain recombines TRBV9 with TRBJ2-1; D call uncertain. Germline V CDR1 and CDR2: SGDLS, YYNGEE. The CDR3 totals 12 residues. V was clipped by 4 bases and J by 6 bases, with 8 bases between them. The CDR3, as DNA: TGTGCCAGCAGCCTACGCCCCAATGAGCAGTTCTTC. This codes for CASSLRPNEQFF.

V usage is TRBV2 and J usage is TRBJ1-1; 11 nucleotides match TRBD1. Germline-derived CDR1 and CDR2 are SNHLY and FYNNEI. This CDR3 comprises 14 residues. J was trimmed by 5 bases and V by 6 bases; bases with no gene match: 5. The CDR3 loop is CASRSGTGGTEAFF. The CDR3 DNA follows: TGTGCCAGCAGATCAGGGACAGGGGGAACTGAAGCTTTCTTT.

The chain uses TRBV6-5 and TRBJ1-3; D remains unclear. Per germline, CDR1 MNHEY and CDR2 SVGAGI. CDR3 length: 12 amino acids. The CDR3 region has the DNA TGTGTCGCTAGAGGGACTGGAAACACCATATATTTT. Translation gives CVARGTGNTIYF.

The chain combines TRBV10-3 with TRBJ1-2; no reliable D call. This CDR3 comprises 13 residues. The V end was cut by 6 bases, the J end by 7 bases, with 15 bases between. Germline-derived CDR1 and CDR2 are ENHRY and SYGVKD. The CDR3 region has the DNA TGTGCCATCAGCCCGGGAGAATCTCCTGGCTACACCTTC. Translated, it gives CAISPGESPGYTF.

The chain carries TRBV5-8 and TRBJ1-2, with D unresolved. V was pared by 0 bases and J by 3 bases, with 6 bases between. Germline lookup yields CDR1 SGHTS and CDR2 YDEGEE. The CDR3 is 13 amino acids. CDR3 residues: CASSLAEDYGYTF. DNA of the CDR3: TGTGCCAGCAGCTTGGCGGAGGACTATGGCTACACCTTC.

This clone showed up just once. V is TRBV30 and J is TRBJ2-2; D is ambiguous. V dropped 4 bases and J dropped 2 bases, with 5 bases sitting between them. The CDR3 is made up of 12 amino acids. Per germline, CDR1 GTSNPN and CDR2 SVGIG (reference sequence). The CDR3 region is CAWTGNTGELFF. In nucleotides, the CDR3 is TGTGCCTGGACAGGTAACACCGGGGAGCTGTTTTTT.

The chain joins TRBV15 to TRBJ2-5, with 7 bases lining up with TRBD1. Germline lookup yields CDR1 LNHNV and CDR2 YYDKDF (reference sequence). The ends lost 3 bases at V and 1 base at J; junction bases unmatched: 5. The CDR3 spans 15 residues. In DNA, the CDR3 is TGTGCCACCAGCAGTGGACAGGAGCCCCAAGAGACCCAGTACTTC. This sequence encodes CATSSGQEPQETQYF.

The V call is TRBV11-2, the J call TRBJ1-3; 9 bases are a match to TRBD1. Germline V gene lookup returns CDR1 SGHAT and CDR2 FQNNGV. V shed 5 bases and J 1 base; nucleotides not matched to a gene: 6. The CDR3 covers 16 residues. The CDR3 sequence: CASSLGQGRSGNTIYF. CDR3 DNA sequence: TGTGCCAGCAGCCTCGGACAGGGGCGGTCTGGAAACACCATATATTTT. The variable domain in full, completed from reference TRBV11-2 and TRBJ1-3, reads EAGVAQSPRYKIIEKRQSVAFWCNPISGHATLYWYQQILGQGPKLLIQFQNNGVVDDSQLPKDRFSAERLKGVDSTLKIQPAKLEDSAVYLCASSLGQGRSGNTIYFGEGSWLTVV.

V is TRBV7-2 and J is TRBJ2-7; 10 bases line up with TRBD1. The CDR3 length is 15 residues. CDR1 is SGHTA, CDR2 FQGNSA, per germline. Trimming cost V 3 bases and J 4 bases; bases outside gene matches: 6. CDR3 sequence reads: CASSLVTGQGYEQYV. Written as DNA, the CDR3 is TGTGCCAGCAGCTTGGTCACGGGACAGGGGTACGAGCAGTACGTC.

The rearrangement uses TRBV23-1 and TRBJ1-2, with D unresolved. TRBV23-1 is an open reading frame, and its role is uncertain. V dropped 0 bases and J dropped 2 bases, with 16 bases sitting between them. The CDR3 runs to 17 residues. CDR3 bases: TGCGCCAGCAGTCAATCAATGGGCGCTTTCCGCAACTATGGCTACACCTTC. This gives the protein CASSQSMGAFRNYGYTF.

The chain combines TRBV24-1 with TRBJ1-2; TRBD1 aligns across 9 bases. The length of the CDR3 is 14 residues. Germline-derived CDR1 and CDR2 are KGHDR and SFDVKD. V gave up 4 bases and J gave up 8 bases; unmatched junction bases: 7. DNA for the CDR3: TGTGCCACCAGTGACCCCGGGACAGGGAACGGCTACACCTTC. Protein product: CATSDPGTGNGYTF.

The CDR3, as DNA: TGCGCCAGCAGCCAATTCGACAGGAGCTCTGGAAACACCATATATTTT. Encoded protein: CASSQFDRSSGNTIYF. The J gene is TRBJ1-3, the V gene TRBV4-1; D is perhaps TRBD1 (6 bases). Germline V lookup: CDR1 MGHRA, CDR2 YSYEKL. This CDR3 is 16 amino acids long. V was cut by 2 bases and J by 0 bases, with 11 bases left in between.

The genes are TRBV6-6 and TRBJ2-3; no clear D. There are 17 residues in the CDR3. CDR1 is MNHNY, CDR2 SVGAGI, per germline (reference sequence). V lost 5 bases, J lost 1 base, and 19 bases lay in between. Written as DNA, the CDR3 is TGTGCCAGCAGTCCCACCCCCACAGTGGCCCGCACAGATACGCAGTATTTT. Protein product: CASSPTPTVARTDTQYF.